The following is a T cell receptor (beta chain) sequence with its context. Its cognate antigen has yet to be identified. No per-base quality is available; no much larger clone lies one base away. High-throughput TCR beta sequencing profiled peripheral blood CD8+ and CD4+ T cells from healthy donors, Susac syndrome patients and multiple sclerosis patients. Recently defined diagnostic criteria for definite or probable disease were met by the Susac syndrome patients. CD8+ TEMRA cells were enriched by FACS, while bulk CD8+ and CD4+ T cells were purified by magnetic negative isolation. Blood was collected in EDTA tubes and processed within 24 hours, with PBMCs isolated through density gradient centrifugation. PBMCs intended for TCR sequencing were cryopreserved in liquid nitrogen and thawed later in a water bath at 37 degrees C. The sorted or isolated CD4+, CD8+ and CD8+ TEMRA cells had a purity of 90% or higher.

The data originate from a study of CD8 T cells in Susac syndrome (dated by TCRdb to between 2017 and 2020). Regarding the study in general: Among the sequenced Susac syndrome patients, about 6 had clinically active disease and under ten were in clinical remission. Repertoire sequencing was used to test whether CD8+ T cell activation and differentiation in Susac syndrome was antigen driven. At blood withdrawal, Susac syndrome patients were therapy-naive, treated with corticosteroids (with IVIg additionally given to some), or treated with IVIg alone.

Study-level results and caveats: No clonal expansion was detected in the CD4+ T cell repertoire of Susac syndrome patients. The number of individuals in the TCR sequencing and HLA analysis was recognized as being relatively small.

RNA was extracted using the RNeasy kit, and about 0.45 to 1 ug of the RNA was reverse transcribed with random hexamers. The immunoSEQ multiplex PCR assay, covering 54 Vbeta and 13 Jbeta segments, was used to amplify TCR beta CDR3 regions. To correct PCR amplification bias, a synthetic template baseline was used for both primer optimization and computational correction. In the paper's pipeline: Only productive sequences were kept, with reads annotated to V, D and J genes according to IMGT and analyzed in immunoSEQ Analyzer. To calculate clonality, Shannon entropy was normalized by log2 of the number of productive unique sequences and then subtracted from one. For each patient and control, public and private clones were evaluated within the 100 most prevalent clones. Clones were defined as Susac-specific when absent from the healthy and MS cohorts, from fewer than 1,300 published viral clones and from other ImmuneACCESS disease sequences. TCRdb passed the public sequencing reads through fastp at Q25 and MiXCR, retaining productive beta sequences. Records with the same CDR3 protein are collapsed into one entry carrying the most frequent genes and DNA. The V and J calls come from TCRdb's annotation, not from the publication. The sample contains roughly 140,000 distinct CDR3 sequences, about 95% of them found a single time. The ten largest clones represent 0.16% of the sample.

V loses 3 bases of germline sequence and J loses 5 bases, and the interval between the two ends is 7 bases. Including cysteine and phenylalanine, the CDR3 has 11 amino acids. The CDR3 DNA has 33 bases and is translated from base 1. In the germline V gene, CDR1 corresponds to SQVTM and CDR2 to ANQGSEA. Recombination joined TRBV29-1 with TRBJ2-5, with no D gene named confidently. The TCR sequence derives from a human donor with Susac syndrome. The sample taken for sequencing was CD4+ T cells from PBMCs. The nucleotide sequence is TGCAGCGTTGATAGTGGGGAGACCCAGTACTTC. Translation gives CSVDSGETQYF.